The source of this T cell receptor (beta chain) is a study of shared clonotypes between healthy human individuals. V lost 1 base to trimming and J lost 1 base; unmatched junction nucleotides: 6. CDR1 SGHRS and CDR2 YFSETQ come from the germline V gene. The CDR3 runs 17 residues. Profiled with immunoSEQ multiplex PCR; TCRdb holds only in-frame clones, not every one. This sample has some 1 million clones, with roughly 80% found just once. The genes are TRBV5-1 and TRBJ2-5; 11 bases line up with TRBD2. Sequenced input: memory CD4+ T cells sorted from blood. Subset in this sample: CD45RA-negative fraction. The sequence derives from a man aged 18 to 30 in good health. In nucleotides, the CDR3 is TGCGCCAGCAGCTTGACTAGCGGGGGCCTGGCCCAAGAGACCCAGTACTTC. As protein: CASSLTSGGLAQETQYF.